Shown below are 17 T cell receptor beta chains from a single sample sequenced in a study of blood T cell repertoires in COVID-19. TCRdb's table, derived via immunoSEQ multiplex PCR, lists solely in-frame clones and lacks some. The sample lists roughly 260,000 clones, about 87% occurring once. Sequencing was done on a sample of PBMCs or T cells enriched from blood (not recorded which). These receptors came from a young woman with acute COVID-19.

V gene TRBV2 combines with J gene TRBJ1-1, with 7 bases fitting TRBD1. The CDR3 totals 14 residues. Germline-derived CDR1 and CDR2 are SNHLY and FYNNEI. Trimming took 7 bases from V and 1 from J; bases not matched to a gene: 6. The CDR3 coding sequence is TGTGCCAGCACCCAATACAGGGGGAACACTGAAGCTTTCTTT. Its protein is CASTQYRGNTEAFF.

V is TRBV7-2 and J is TRBJ1-4; D call uncertain. V gave up 5 bases and J gave up 0 bases, with 16 bases separating them. The CDR3 contains 17 residues. Germline values: CDR1 SGHTA, CDR2 FQGNSA. The CDR3 coding sequence is TGTGCCAGCAGCACAGAGGGCTACGGGGCAACTAATGAAAAACTGTTTTTT. This sequence encodes CASSTEGYGATNEKLFF.

The rearrangement links TRBV10-3 to TRBJ1-2, with D possibly being TRBD1 (5 bases). The CDR3 length is 13 residues. From germline, CDR1 is ENHRY and CDR2 SYGVKD. The germline V and J ends were trimmed by 10 bases and 4 bases, with 16 bases remaining between them. CDR3 protein: CATSSGEAYGYTF. CDR3 nucleotides: TGTGCCACCTCGTCGGGGGAAGCCTATGGCTACACCTTC.

This rearrangement joins TRBV3-1 (or the pseudogene TRBV3-2) to TRBJ1-1; TRBD1 matches 7 bases. In germline, CDR1 is LGHDT, CDR2 YNNKEL (reference sequence). V was pared by 4 bases and J by 1 base, with 12 bases of the junction left unmatched. CDR3 length: 17 amino acids. CDR3 residues: CASSRNPGTAQNTEAFF. DNA of the CDR3: TGTGCCAGCAGCCGCAACCCTGGGACAGCACAGAACACTGAAGCTTTCTTT.

The V gene is TRBV4-3, the J gene TRBJ2-1; 13 bases fit TRBD2. The CDR3 loop spans 15 amino acids. J was trimmed by 11 bases and V by 4 bases; bases with no gene match: 8. CDR1 LGHNA and CDR2 YSLEER come from the germline V gene. The CDR3 protein is CASSRRELAGGQQFF. CDR3 in DNA: TGCGCCAGCAGCCGCAGGGAACTAGCGGGGGGGCAGCAGTTCTTC.

The chain combines TRBV18 with TRBJ2-2; TRBD2 matches 10 bases. J was trimmed by 1 base and V by 3 bases; bases with no gene match: 5. The CDR3 loop spans 17 amino acids. Germline V gene sequence: CDR1 KGHSH, CDR2 LQKENI. The CDR3 loop reads CASSPIGLAVNTGELFF. CDR3 DNA: TGTGCCAGCTCACCCATTGGACTAGCGGTGAACACCGGGGAGCTGTTTTTT.

The rearrangement joins TRBV19 to TRBJ2-2; 16 nucleotides line up with TRBD2. Germline loops: CDR1 LNHDA, CDR2 SQIVND (reference sequence). V gave up 5 bases and J gave up 6 bases; unmatched junction bases: 6. The CDR3 is 17 residues long. In DNA form, the CDR3 reads TGTGCCAGTAGTGCGGGACTAGCGGGGGGGCCGTCCGGGGAGCTGTTTTTT. Its protein is CASSAGLAGGPSGELFF.

The chain employs TRBV19 and TRBJ2-7; TRBD1 agrees at 12 bases. The length of the CDR3 is 15 residues. Germline V lookup: CDR1 LNHDA, CDR2 SQIVND (reference sequence). J lost 12 bases, V lost 5 bases, and 14 bases had no gene match. The CDR3 nucleotides read TGTGCCAGTAGTGTCGCGGGACAGGGGGCAGGATTTGTGTACTTC. This translates into CASSVAGQGAGFVYF.

This clone came up many times. The chain has TRBV4-2 and TRBJ1-1, with TRBD1 matching over 7 bases. Per the germline V gene, CDR1 is LGHNA and CDR2 is YNFKEQ. Trimming cost V 3 bases and J 2 bases; bases outside gene matches: 6. The CDR3 is 15 amino acids. The CDR3: CASSQNRDSNTEAFF. The CDR3 DNA is TGTGCCAGCAGCCAGAACCGGGACAGTAACACTGAAGCTTTCTTT.

The gene calls are TRBV7-8 and TRBJ2-1; a weak D match, TRBD1 (6 bases). The germline V gene has CDR1 SGHVS and CDR2 FQNEAQ. This CDR3 has 16 amino acids. V was shortened by 4 bases and J by 0 bases, with 13 bases between the two germline ends. The CDR3 sequence: CASSSGTDSSYNEQFF. CDR3 nucleotides: TGTGCCAGCAGCTCCGGGACGGACAGCTCCTACAATGAGCAGTTCTTC. Supplemented by reference TRBV7-8 and TRBJ2-1, the full variable domain reads GAGVSQSPRYKVAKRGQDVALRCDPISGHVSLFWYQQALGQGPEFLTYFQNEAQLDKSGLPSDRFFAERPEGSVSTLKIQRTQQEDSAVYLCASSSGTDSSYNEQFFGPGTRLTVL.

V and J are TRBV4-1 and TRBJ2-7, with 10 bases that match TRBD2. V lost 1 base, J lost 0 bases, and 6 bases stayed unmatched. The CDR3 sequence is 17 residues long. Germline V lookup: CDR1 MGHRA, CDR2 YSYEKL. CDR3 protein: CASSQGSGLAASYEQYF. The CDR3 DNA follows: TGCGCCAGCAGCCAAGGCTCCGGACTAGCGGCCTCCTACGAGCAGTACTTC.

This chain joins TRBV5-6 and TRBJ1-4; D remains unclear. V was cut by 2 bases and J by 10 bases, with 9 bases left in between. The CDR3 is 12 residues long. CDR1 and CDR2 (germline): SGHDT, YYEEEE. The CDR3 region is CASSFWGGKLFF. The DNA of the CDR3 is TGTGCCAGCAGCTTCTGGGGAGGAAAACTGTTTTTT.

The chain employs TRBV24-1 and TRBJ1-3, with a weak D call TRBD1 (5 bases). The CDR3 is 20 amino acids. Trimming cost V 6 bases and J 3 bases, with 29 bases left between them. Germline V CDR1 and CDR2: KGHDR, SFDVKD. The CDR3 DNA reads as TGTGCCACCAGTCAGGTCATAATTTTATGGCAGGGATGGAATGGAAACACCATATATTTT. This translates into CATSQVIILWQGWNGNTIYF.

The chain carries TRBV5-5 and TRBJ1-5; D remains ambiguous. Germline CDR1 and CDR2: SGHKS and YYEKEE (reference sequence). V lost 4 bases and J 4 bases, leaving 12 bases between the germline ends. The CDR3 runs to 14 residues. As DNA, the CDR3 is TGTGCCAGCAGCCCGGTTCCGAGGAATCAGCCCCAGCATTTT. Amino acids: CASSPVPRNQPQHF. The full variable domain, rest sourced from reference TRBV5-5 and TRBJ1-5, is DAGVTQSPTHLIKTRGQQVTLRCSPISGHKSVSWYQQVLGQGPQFIFQYYEKEERGRGNFPDRFSARQFPNYSSELNVNALLLGDSALYLCASSPVPRNQPQHFGDGTRLSIL.

The V and J genes are TRBV6-5 and TRBJ1-1; maybe TRBD1 (5 bases). Trimming cost V 4 bases and J 5 bases, with 17 bases left between them. This CDR3 is built from 15 residues. The germline CDR1 and CDR2 sequences are MNHEY and SVGAGI. CDR3 sequence (DNA): TGTGCCAGCAGTTCGGTCCGGGGGGGTAAGACTGAAGCTTTCTTT. It is translated as CASSSVRGGKTEAFF.

The rearrangement uses TRBV5-1 and TRBJ1-2, with 10 bases identical to TRBD1. V shed 3 bases and J 7 bases; nucleotides not matched to a gene: 6. This CDR3 comprises 14 residues. Looked up from germline, CDR1 is SGHRS and CDR2 is YFSETQ. The CDR3 protein is CASSSTGGEVGYTF. DNA of the CDR3: TGCGCCAGCAGCTCGACAGGGGGCGAGGTTGGCTACACCTTC.

The rearrangement links TRBV7-9 to TRBJ2-2; D is undetermined. This CDR3 spans 14 amino acids. Germline-derived CDR1 and CDR2 are SEHNR and FQNEAQ (reference sequence). V dropped 0 bases and J dropped 4 bases, with 6 bases sitting between them. CDR3 sequence reads: CASSLAAGTGELFF. The CDR3 region has the DNA TGTGCCAGCAGCTTAGCGGCAGGCACCGGGGAGCTGTTTTTT.